The T cell receptor beta chain under discussion was sequenced for a study of blood T cells in healthy people across ages. Then a second PCR, running roughly 7 to 11 cycles, was carried out with a sample-barcoded 5' primer and a J-beta primer mix. TCRdb itself ran the 5' RACE reads through MiXCR, one entry per CDR3 protein. The table shows roughly 1,500,000 distinct CDR3 sequences, with approximately 40% occurring only once. The CDR3 sequence is 14 residues long. Germline V gene sequence: CDR1 DFQATT, CDR2 SNEGSKA (reference sequence). V dropped 6 bases and J dropped 0 bases, with 12 bases sitting between them.

This chain joins TRBV20-1 and TRBJ1-5; D unresolved. The sequence was obtained from a young woman in good health. Sequences were obtained from blood. The chain's CDR3 is CSAATYLSNQPQHF. CDR3 in DNA: TGCAGTGCCGCGACATACCTTAGCAATCAGCCCCAGCATTTT.